This T cell receptor (beta chain) was retrieved from a study of cytomegalovirus exposure and HLA in healthy donors. Study details: Earlier sequencing of about 179 million T cells yielded 100 million to 120 million unique TCR beta sequences. General observations from the study: When analyzed later, a missense DCLRE1C variant was found to be linked to TCR beta V- and J-gene trimming. It was reported in a later analysis that an Asian-associated ancestry cluster showed fewer N-insertions than the 666-donor mean. The majority of TCR sequences were rare, yet some public TCRs appeared in many donors.

The PCR made use of 60 Vbeta and 13 Jbeta primers. Profiling relied on immunoSEQ multiplex PCR, and the TCRdb table lists in-frame clones only, not all of them. Of about 130,000 clones in the sample, about 73% were seen once. The germline V gene encodes CDR1 SGHRS and CDR2 YFSETQ. The CDR3 loop spans 15 amino acids. V was shortened by 0 bases and J by 0 bases, with 8 bases between the two germline ends. Details on this clone: Its target is not known.

V gene TRBV5-1 combines with J gene TRBJ2-3; unclear D gene. The sequence came from a woman between 45 and 65 years old in good health and CMV-seropositive. The specimen was PBMCs. The CDR3 spells CASSLAYPSTDTQYF. In DNA, the CDR3 is TGCGCCAGCAGCTTGGCCTACCCCAGCACAGATACGCAGTATTTT.